This T cell receptor beta chain comes out of a study of technical replicates of blood from a few donors. Profiled with immunoSEQ multiplex PCR; TCRdb holds only in-frame clones, not every one. Found here are roughly 80,000 clones, just under 95% of them singletons; the top ten hold roughly 0.37%. This clone was counted a single time. There are 12 residues in the CDR3. V gave up 1 base and J gave up 8 bases, with 5 bases separating them. Germline CDR1 and CDR2: SGHTA and FQGNSA. The chain recombines TRBV7-2 with TRBJ2-2; D gene ambiguous. This receptor was identified in a human donor in good health. The sample consisted of T cells isolated from PBMCs. The CDR3 DNA sequence: TGTGCCAGCAGCTTAGTACGGGGGGAGCTGTTTTTT. This sequence encodes CASSLVRGELFF.